A single TCR beta chain is shown here with its context. This clone was seen just once. It has no known antigen specificity. No base qualities exist here, and no much larger clone lies one base off it. The data originate from a study of graft-versus-host responses after intestinal transplantation (dated by TCRdb to the early 2020s). Some background on the complete study: The transplants that recipients got were multivisceral, liver-intestinal, or isolated intestinal. Every recipient was given anti-thymocyte globulin induction, then maintenance tacrolimus and steroids for approximately 3 years. Graft-versus-host and host-versus-graft alloreactive T cell clones were tracked in the graft, circulation and bone marrow after intestinal transplantation using bulk TCR-beta CDR3 sequencing. To identify alloreactive clones, pre-transplant mixed lymphocyte reaction products were sequenced and compared with unstimulated pre-transplant donor and recipient T cells. The cohort enrolled fewer than 25 intestinal transplant recipients including one retransplant, and a few patients lacking pretransplant specimens were excluded. A peak of at least 4% donor T cells among recipient peripheral blood mononuclear cells was the definition used for donor T cell macrochimerism. Rather than going through the commercial service, samples from a few later patients were sequenced in-house on an Illumina MiSeq and processed with MiXCR.

The time point label, as the study defines it: cells obtained before transplantation from donor or recipient. CD3+CD4+ and CD3+CD8+ populations were FACS-sorted from unstimulated pre-transplant donor and recipient cells taken from spleen or lymph nodes. Libraries were constructed by the immunoSEQ multiplex PCR assay. In most patients, genomic DNA was isolated using the Qiagen DNeasy Blood and Tissue Kit and sent frozen to Adaptive Biotechnologies for TCR sequencing. Adaptive Biotechnologies carried out high-throughput TCR-beta CDR3 sequencing of genomic DNA for most patients. The authors' pipeline ran thus. TCR sequencing data were retrieved from Adaptive's ImmunoSEQ software for about 17 patients, whereas a few other patients were processed with MiXCR and VDJtools. To correct CD4 versus CD8 sorting errors, any sequence found in both subsets at a frequency ratio below 5:1 was removed. CDR3 nucleotide sequences shared between donor and recipient were removed because their origin could not be assigned. To count as alloreactive, a clone needed at least 2-fold expansion over unstimulated cells and a minimum CFSE-low frequency of 0.002% (template counts) or 0.001% (read counts). A clone was considered mappable if detected in the sequenced pre-transplant spleen, lymph node, or MLR CFSE-low populations of the donor or recipient. Cumulative frequency of alloreactive clones was calculated as a percentage of all sequences weighted by copy number. Drawn from immuneACCESS, this table holds only the in-frame rearrangements with V and J called that TCRdb kept. Clones are partly lost; checked studies trace under half to an unresolved V gene and leave the rest unexplained. That table supplies the V and J calls and clone size; D and trimming were determined from the DNA. This sample is represented by around 45,000 clones; about 90% of them were singletons. The ten largest clones capture more than 2% of the sample.

The investigation overall reported the following: Peak levels of circulating GvH clones were associated with declines in HvG clones early after transplant. High GvH to HvG T cell clonal ratios were observed in the allografts of patients with donor T cell macrochimerism. GvH clones were detected in recipient bone marrow, and some appeared earlier in ileal mucosa or blood, consistent with an intestinal mucosal origin. The conclusions were limited by the relatively low number and heterogeneity of the intestinal transplant patients.

From its cysteine to its phenylalanine, the CDR3 spans 13 amino acids. Kept here is only the CDR3 DNA, which spans 39 bases and is read in frame from base 1. CDR1 and CDR2 (MNHEY, SMNVEV) derive from the germline V gene (reference sequence). V is clipped by 2 bases and J by 4 bases, and the sequence between their germline boundaries is 9 bases long. Recombination connected TRBV27 to TRBJ2-7, with TRBD1 tentatively as D gene (6 bases match). The input for sequencing was unstimulated CD4+ T cells sorted from spleen or lymph node cells, taken before transplant. This TCR was sampled from a human donor who was the organ donor for an intestinal transplant. The DNA sequence is TGTGCCAGCAGTTTAGGACAGACTTACGAGCAGTACTTC. Its coded protein is CASSLGQTYEQYF.